This TCR beta chain comes out of a study of blood T cell repertoires in COVID-19. Study context: Sample material is recorded as cDNA or gDNA derived from T cells, B-cell-depleted T cells, or PBMCs.

Trimming removed 0 bases from V and 0 bases from J, with 7 bases in between. The CDR3 sequence is 14 residues long. Germline CDR1 SGHRS, CDR2 YFSETQ. Measured with immunoSEQ multiplex PCR; TCRdb has only the in-frame clones, and not every one. Of 150,000 to 200,000 clones in the sample, almost 85% were seen once. J is TRBJ2-7 and V is TRBV5-1; D perhaps matches TRBD1 (5 bases). The source material was peripheral blood. The receptor's source is an elderly woman with acute or convalescent COVID-19. The CDR3 reads CASSLGQSSYEQYF. In nucleotides, the CDR3 is TGCGCCAGCAGCTTGGGACAGAGCTCCTACGAGCAGTACTTC.